The present T cell receptor (beta chain) was sequenced within a study of human T cells and chemical hapten exposure. Study-level points and caveats: Because they had alopecia, donors may respond immunologically unlike healthy people. TCRs exceeding 1 in 1000 frequency stayed unchanged with DPC sensitization.

Regarding this clonotype: The antigen remains undetermined.

Regarding time point: patch test 3, about 24 weeks after DPC sensitization. Indicated treatment: therapeutic diphenylcyclopropenone sensitization with weekly scalp DPC. The study enrolled 18 to 70-year-old alopecia patients suitable for DPC. TCRdb reanalysed the RACE reads using MiXCR and keeps one entry per CDR3 protein. The data hold more than 150,000 distinct CDR3 sequences, with approximately 26% observed a single time. Germline values: CDR1 DFQATT, CDR2 SNEGSKA (reference sequence). Trimming cost V 6 bases and J 0 bases, with 6 bases left between them. The CDR3 loop spans 12 amino acids. This sample comprised whole blood, obtained in connection with sensitization to the hapten diphenylcyclopropenone (DPC). The rearrangement links TRBV20-1 to TRBJ1-5; the D is unclear. This clonotype was sampled from a woman in her thirties or forties with alopecia areata. Some clones in this sample may be carry-over from other donors' samples. The CDR3 coding sequence is TGCAGTGCCCGGATTAGCAATCAGCCCCAGCATTTT. Translation: CSARISNQPQHF.